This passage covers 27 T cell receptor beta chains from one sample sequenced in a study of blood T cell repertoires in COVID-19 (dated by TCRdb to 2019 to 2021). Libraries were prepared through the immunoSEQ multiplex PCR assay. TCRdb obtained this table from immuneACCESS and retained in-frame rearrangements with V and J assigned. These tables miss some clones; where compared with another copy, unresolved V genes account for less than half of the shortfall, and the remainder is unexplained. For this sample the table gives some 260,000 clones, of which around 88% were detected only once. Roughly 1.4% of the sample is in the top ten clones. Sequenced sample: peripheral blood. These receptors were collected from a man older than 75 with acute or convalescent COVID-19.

CDR3 region: CASSLSRNEQFF. CDR3 DNA: TGTGCCAGCAGCTTAAGCCGGAATGAGCAGTTCTTC. The chain recombines TRBV11-2 with TRBJ2-1; D gene ambiguous. Germline V gene sequence: CDR1 SGHAT, CDR2 FQNNGV. The CDR3 is 12 amino acids. The V and J ends lost 2 bases and 7 bases respectively, with 6 bases between them.

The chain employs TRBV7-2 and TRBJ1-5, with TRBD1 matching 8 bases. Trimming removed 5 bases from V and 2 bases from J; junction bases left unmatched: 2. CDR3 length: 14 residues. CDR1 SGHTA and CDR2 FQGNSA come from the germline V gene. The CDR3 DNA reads TGTGCCAGCAGCATGGACAGGGGCAATCAGCCCCAGCATTTT. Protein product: CASSMDRGNQPQHF.

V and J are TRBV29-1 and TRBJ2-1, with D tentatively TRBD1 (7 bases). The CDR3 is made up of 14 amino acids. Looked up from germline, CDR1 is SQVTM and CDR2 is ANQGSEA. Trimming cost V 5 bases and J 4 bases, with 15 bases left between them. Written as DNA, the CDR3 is TGCAGCGTTACGGGACAGCGGGCTTACAATGAGCAGTTCTTC. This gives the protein CSVTGQRAYNEQFF.

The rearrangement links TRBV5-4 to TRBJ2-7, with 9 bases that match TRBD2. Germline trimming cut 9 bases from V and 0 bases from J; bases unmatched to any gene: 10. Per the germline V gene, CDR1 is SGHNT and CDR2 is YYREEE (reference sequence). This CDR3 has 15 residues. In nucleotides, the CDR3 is TGTGCCACCCGCAGGGGACTAGCCTCCTCCTACGAGCAGTACTTC. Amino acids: CATRRGLASSYEQYF.

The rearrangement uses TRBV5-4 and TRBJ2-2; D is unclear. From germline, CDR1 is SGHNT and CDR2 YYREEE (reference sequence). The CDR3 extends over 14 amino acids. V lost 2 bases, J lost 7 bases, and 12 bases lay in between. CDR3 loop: CASSFPERIGELFF. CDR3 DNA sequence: TGTGCCAGCAGCTTCCCAGAGAGGATCGGGGAGCTGTTTTTT. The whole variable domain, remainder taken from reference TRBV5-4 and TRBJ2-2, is ETGVTQSPTHLIKTRGQQVTLRCSSQSGHNTVSWYQQALGQGPQFIFQYYREEENGRGNFPPRFSGLQFPNYSSELNVNALELDDSALYLCASSFPERIGELFFGEGSRLTVL.

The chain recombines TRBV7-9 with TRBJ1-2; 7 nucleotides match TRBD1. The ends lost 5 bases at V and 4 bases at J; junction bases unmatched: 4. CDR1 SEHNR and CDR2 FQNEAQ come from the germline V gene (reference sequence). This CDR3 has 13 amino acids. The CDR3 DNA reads TGTGCCAGCAGCCCGACAGGGATCTATGGCTACACCTTC. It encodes CASSPTGIYGYTF. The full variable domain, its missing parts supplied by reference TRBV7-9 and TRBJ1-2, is DTGVSQNPRHKITKRGQNVTFRCDPISEHNRLYWYRQTLGQGPEFLTYFQNEAQLEKSRLLSDRFSAERPKGSFSTLEIQRTEQGDSAMYLCASSPTGIYGYTFGSGTRLTVV.

CDR3 sequence reads: CASSFAGGKDGNTIYF. The CDR3 DNA is TGCGCCAGCAGCTTTGCGGGGGGAAAGGACGGAAACACCATATATTTT. The chain links TRBV5-1 to TRBJ1-3, with TRBD1 as a possible D gene (5 bases). The CDR3 covers 16 residues. The V end lost 2 bases, the J end lost 4 bases, and 16 bases lay between the germline ends. The V gene's germline CDR1 is SGHRS and CDR2 YFSETQ.

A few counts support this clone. CDR3 sequence reads: CAISGGDQPQHF. CDR3 nucleotide sequence: TGTGCCATCAGTGGGGGAGATCAGCCCCAGCATTTT. The rearrangement uses TRBV10-3 and TRBJ1-5; D is ambiguous. Per germline, CDR1 ENHRY and CDR2 SYGVKD. The CDR3 runs 12 residues. Trimming took 4 bases from V and 5 from J, leaving 6 bases between them.

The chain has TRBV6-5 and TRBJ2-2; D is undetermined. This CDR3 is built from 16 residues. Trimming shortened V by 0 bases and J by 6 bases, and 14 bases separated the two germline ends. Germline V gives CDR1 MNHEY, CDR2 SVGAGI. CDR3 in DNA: TGTGCCAGCAGTTACTCATGGTCCGCGAAATCCGGGGAGCTGTTTTTT. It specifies CASSYSWSAKSGELFF.

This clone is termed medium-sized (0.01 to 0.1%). CDR3 nucleotides: TGTGCCAGCAGCTGGGACAATTACGAGCAGTACTTC. Translating it yields CASSWDNYEQYF. J is TRBJ2-7 and V is TRBV7-9; D possibly corresponds to TRBD1 (6 bases). The CDR3 covers 12 residues. Trimming removed 4 bases at V and 4 bases at J, with 8 bases between. Germline CDR1 and CDR2: SEHNR and FQNEAQ (reference sequence).

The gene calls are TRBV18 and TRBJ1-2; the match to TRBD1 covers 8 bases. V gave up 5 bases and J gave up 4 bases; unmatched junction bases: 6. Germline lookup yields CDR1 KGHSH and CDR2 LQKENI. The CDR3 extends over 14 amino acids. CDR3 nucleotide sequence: TGTGCCAGCTCAGATCAGGGGGCCGGCTATGGCTACACCTTC. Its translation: CASSDQGAGYGYTF.

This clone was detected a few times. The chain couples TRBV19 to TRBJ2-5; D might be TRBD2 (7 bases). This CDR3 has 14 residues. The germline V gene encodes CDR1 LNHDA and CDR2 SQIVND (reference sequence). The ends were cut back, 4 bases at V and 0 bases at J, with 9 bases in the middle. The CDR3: CASSKGGNQETQYF. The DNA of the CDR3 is TGTGCCAGTAGTAAGGGGGGGAACCAAGAGACCCAGTACTTC.

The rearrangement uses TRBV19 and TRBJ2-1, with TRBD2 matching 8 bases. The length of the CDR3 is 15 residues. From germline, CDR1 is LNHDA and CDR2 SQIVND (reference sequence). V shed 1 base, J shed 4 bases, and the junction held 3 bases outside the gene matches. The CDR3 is CASSIAGGMYNEQFF. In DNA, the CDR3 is TGTGCCAGTAGTATAGCGGGAGGGATGTACAATGAGCAGTTCTTC. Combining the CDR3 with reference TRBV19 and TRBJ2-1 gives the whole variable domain DGGITQSPKYLFRKEGQNVTLSCEQNLNHDAMYWYRQDPGQGLRLIYYSQIVNDFQKGDIAEGYSVSREKKESFPLTVTSAQKNPTAFYLCASSIAGGMYNEQFFGPGTRLTVL.

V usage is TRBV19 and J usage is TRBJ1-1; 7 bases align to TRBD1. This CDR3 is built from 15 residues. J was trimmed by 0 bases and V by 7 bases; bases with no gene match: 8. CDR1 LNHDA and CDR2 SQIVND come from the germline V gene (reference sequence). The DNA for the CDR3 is TGTGCCAGTATCTCCGCCGGGACAGTGAACACTGAAGCTTTCTTT. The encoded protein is CASISAGTVNTEAFF.

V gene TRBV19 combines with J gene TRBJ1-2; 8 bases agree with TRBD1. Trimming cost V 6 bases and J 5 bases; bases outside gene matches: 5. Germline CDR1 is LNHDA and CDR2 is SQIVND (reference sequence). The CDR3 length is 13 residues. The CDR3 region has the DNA TGTGCCAGTAGCCAGGACAGGGCTTATGGCTACACCTTC. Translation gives CASSQDRAYGYTF.

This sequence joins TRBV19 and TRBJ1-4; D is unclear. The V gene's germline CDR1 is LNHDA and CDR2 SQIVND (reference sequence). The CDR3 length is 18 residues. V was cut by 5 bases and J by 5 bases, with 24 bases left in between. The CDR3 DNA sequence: TGTGCCAGTAGTCCAAATCGATCGAGAGGGAGGATGAATGAAAAACTGTTTTTT. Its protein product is CASSPNRSRGRMNEKLFF. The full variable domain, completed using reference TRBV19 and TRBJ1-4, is DGGITQSPKYLFRKEGQNVTLSCEQNLNHDAMYWYRQDPGQGLRLIYYSQIVNDFQKGDIAEGYSVSREKKESFPLTVTSAQKNPTAFYLCASSPNRSRGRMNEKLFFGSGTQLSVL.

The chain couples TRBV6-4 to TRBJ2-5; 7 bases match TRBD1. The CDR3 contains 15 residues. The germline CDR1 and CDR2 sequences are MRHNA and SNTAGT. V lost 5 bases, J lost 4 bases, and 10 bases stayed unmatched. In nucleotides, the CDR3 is TGTGCCAGCAGTCAGTCCGGGACAGAGGGAGAGACCCAGTACTTC. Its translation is CASSQSGTEGETQYF.

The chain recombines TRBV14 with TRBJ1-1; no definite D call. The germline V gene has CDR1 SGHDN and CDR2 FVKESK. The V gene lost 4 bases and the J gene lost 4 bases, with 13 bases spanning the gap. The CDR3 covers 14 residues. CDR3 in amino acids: CASSRQLGSTEAFF. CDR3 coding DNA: TGTGCCAGCAGCCGGCAACTAGGAAGCACTGAAGCTTTCTTT.

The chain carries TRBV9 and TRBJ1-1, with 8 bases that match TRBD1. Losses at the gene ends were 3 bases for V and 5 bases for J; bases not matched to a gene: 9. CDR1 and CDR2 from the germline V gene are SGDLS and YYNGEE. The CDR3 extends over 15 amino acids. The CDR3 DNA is TGTGCCAGCAGCGCCGCCGGGACAGGAGATACTGAAGCTTTCTTT. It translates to CASSAAGTGDTEAFF.

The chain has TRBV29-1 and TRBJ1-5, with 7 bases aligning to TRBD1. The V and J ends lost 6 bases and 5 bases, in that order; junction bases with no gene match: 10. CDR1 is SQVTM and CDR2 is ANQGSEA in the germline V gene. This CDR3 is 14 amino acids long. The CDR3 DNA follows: TGCAGCGTAAGGGGGACAGATCCCGATCAGCCCCAGCATTTT. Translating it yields CSVRGTDPDQPQHF. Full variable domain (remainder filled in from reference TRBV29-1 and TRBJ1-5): SAVISQKPSRDICQRGTSLTIQCQVDSQVTMMFWYRQQPGQSLTLIATANQGSEATYESGFVIDKFPISRPNLTFSTLTVSNMSPEDSSIYLCSVRGTDPDQPQHFGDGTRLSIL.

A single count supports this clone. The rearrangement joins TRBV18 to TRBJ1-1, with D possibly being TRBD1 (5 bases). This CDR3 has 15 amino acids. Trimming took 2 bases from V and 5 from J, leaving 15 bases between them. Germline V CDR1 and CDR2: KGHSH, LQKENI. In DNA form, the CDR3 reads TGTGCCAGCTCACCAAGGCAGGGAGGGATAACTGAAGCTTTCTTT. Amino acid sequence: CASSPRQGGITEAFF.

The chain's CDR3 is CASSLVPGVTGELFF. CDR3 bases: TGCGCCAGCAGCTTAGTACCAGGGGTAACCGGGGAGCTGTTTTTT. V and J are TRBV5-1 and TRBJ2-2; perhaps TRBD1 as D (6 bases). There are 15 residues in the CDR3. V lost 2 bases and J 5 bases, leaving 13 bases between the germline ends. Germline CDR1 reads SGHRS; CDR2 reads YFSETQ. The full variable domain, completed using reference TRBV5-1 and TRBJ2-2, is KAGVTQTPRYLIKTRGQQVTLSCSPISGHRSVSWYQQTPGQGLQFLFEYFSETQRNKGNFPGRFSGRQFSNSRSEMNVSTLELGDSALYLCASSLVPGVTGELFFGEGSRLTVL.

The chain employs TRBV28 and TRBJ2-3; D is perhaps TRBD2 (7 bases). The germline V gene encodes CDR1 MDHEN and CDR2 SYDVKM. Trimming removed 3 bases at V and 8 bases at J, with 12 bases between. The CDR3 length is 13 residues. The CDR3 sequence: CASSLGGGFTQYF. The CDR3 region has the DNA TGTGCCAGCAGTTTGGGAGGGGGGTTTACGCAGTATTTT.

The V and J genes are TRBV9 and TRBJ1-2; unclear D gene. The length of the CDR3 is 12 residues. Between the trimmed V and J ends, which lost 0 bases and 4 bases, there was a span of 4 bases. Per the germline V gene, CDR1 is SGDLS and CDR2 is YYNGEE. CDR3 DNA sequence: TGTGCCAGCAGCGTAGGGCCCTATGGCTACACCTTC. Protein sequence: CASSVGPYGYTF.

CDR3 sequence: CASSYSENYGYTF. CDR3 coding DNA: TGTGCCAGCAGTTACTCCGAGAACTATGGCTACACCTTC. The rearrangement links TRBV6-6 to TRBJ1-2; D unclear. Trimming stripped 0 bases from V and 2 bases from J, with 4 bases between. Germline V gene lookup returns CDR1 MNHNY and CDR2 SVGAGI (reference sequence). This CDR3 is 13 amino acids long.

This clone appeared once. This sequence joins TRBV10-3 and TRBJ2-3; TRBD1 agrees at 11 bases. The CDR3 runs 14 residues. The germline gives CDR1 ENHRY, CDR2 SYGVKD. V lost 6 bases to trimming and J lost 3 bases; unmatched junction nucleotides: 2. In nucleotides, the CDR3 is TGTGCCATCAGCCGGGACAGGGGGACAGATACGCAGTATTTT. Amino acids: CAISRDRGTDTQYF.

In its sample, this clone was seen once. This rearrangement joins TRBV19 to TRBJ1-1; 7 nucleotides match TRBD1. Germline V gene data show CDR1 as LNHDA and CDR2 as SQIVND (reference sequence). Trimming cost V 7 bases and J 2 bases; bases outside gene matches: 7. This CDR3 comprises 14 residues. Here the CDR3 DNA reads TGTGCCAGTAAGGACAGGCTCTTAAACACTGAAGCTTTCTTT. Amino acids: CASKDRLLNTEAFF. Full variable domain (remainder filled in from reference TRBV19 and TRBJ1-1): DGGITQSPKYLFRKEGQNVTLSCEQNLNHDAMYWYRQDPGQGLRLIYYSQIVNDFQKGDIAEGYSVSREKKESFPLTVTSAQKNPTAFYLCASKDRLLNTEAFFGQGTRLTVV.